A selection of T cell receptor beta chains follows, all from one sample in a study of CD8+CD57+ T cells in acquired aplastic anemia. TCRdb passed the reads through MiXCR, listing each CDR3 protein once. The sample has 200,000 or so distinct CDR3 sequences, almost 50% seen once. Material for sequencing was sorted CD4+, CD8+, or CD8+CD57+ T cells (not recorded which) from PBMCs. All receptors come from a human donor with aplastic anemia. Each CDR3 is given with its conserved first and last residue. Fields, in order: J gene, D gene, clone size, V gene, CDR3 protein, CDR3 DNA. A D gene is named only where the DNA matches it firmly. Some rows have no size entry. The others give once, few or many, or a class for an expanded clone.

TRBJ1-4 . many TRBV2 CASTWGRVTNEKLFF TGTGCCAGCACATGGGGGCGAGTCACTAATGAAAAACTGTTTTTT
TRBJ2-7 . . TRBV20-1 CSASAAETYEQYF TGCAGTGCTAGCGCCGCCGAGACCTACGAGCAGTACTTC
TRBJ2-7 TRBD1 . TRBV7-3 CASSYRDRLYEQYF TGTGCCAGCAGTTACCGGGACAGGCTATACGAGCAGTACTTC
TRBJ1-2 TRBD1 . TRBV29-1 CSVGSGQETYGYTF TGCAGCGTTGGATCGGGACAGGAAACCTATGGCTACACCTTC
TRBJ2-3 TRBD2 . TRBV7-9 CASSRSTLAGSTDTQYF TGTGCCAGCAGCCGTTCGACACTAGCGGGGAGCACAGATACGCAGTATTTT
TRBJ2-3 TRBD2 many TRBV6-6 CASTDGGTDTQYF TGTGCCAGCACCGACGGGGGGACAGATACGCAGTATTTT
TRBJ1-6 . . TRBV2 CASSESQGTVNSPLHF TGTGCCAGCAGTGAATCCCAGGGGACGGTTAATTCACCCCTCCACTTT
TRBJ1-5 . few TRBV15 CATSLGRASNQPQHF TGTGCCACCAGCCTCGGAAGGGCGAGCAATCAGCCCCAGCATTTT
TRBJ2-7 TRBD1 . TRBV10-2 CATRGQFVYEQYF TGCGCCACCAGGGGACAGTTCGTCTACGAGCAGTACTTC
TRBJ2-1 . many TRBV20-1 CSVWGALYNEQFF TGCAGTGTTTGGGGGGCACTCTACAATGAGCAGTTCTTC
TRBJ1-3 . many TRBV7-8 CASSLVANSGNTIYF TGTGCCAGCAGCTTAGTGGCAAACTCTGGAAACACCATATATTTT
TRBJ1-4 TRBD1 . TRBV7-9 CASSEQGLRESGKLFF TGTGCCAGCAGCGAACAGGGGCTTAGAGAATCAGGAAAACTGTTTTTT
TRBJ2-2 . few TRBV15 CATSSGMGGTGELFF TGTGCCACCAGCAGTGGAATGGGAGGCACCGGGGAGCTGTTTTTT
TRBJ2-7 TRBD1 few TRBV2 CASRPDRFSYEQYF TGTGCCAGCCGACCGGACAGGTTCTCCTACGAGCAGTACTTC
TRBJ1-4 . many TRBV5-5 CASSLDGRGDEKLFF TGTGCCAGCAGCTTGGACGGGCGGGGGGATGAAAAACTGTTTTTT
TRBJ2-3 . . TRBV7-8 CASSLRRTPRDTQYF TGTGCCAGCAGTTTACGCCGGACTCCGCGAGATACGCAGTATTTT
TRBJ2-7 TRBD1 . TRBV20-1 CSARAQGTHEQYF TGCAGTGCTAGGGCACAGGGGACCCACGAGCAGTACTTC
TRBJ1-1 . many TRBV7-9 CASPKTGSGYPYTEAFF TGTGCCAGCCCCAAAACCGGGTCGGGGTACCCGTACACTGAAGCTTTCTTT
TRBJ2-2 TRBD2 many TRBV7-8 CASSLGMGGPGELFF TGTGCCAGCAGCTTAGGGATGGGAGGGCCCGGGGAGCTGTTTTTT
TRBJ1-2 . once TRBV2 CAIPGTHRYGYTF TGCGCCATCCCCGGGACGCATCGATATGGCTACACCTTC
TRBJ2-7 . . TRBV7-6 CASSQDRGGAHYEQYF TGCGCCAGCAGCCAAGACAGAGGGGGGGCCCACTACGAGCAGTACTTC
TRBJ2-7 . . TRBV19 CASSIGGPKVYEQYF TGTGCCAGTAGTATTGGGGGGCCAAAGGTCTACGAGCAGTACTTC
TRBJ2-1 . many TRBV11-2 CASSLNLAASYNEQFF TGTGCCAGCAGCTTAAATTTGGCAGCCAGCTACAATGAGCAGTTCTTC
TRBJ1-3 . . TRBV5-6 CASTQDGSSGNTIYF TGTGCCAGCACCCAAGACGGGAGCTCTGGAAACACCATATATTTT
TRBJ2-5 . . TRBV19 CASSQQGGARETQYF TGTGCCAGTAGTCAACAGGGGGGGGCAAGGGAGACCCAGTACTTC
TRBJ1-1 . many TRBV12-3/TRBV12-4 CASSSGRNEAFF TGTGCCAGCAGTTCCGGACGGAATGAAGCTTTCTTT
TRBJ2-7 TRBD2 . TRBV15 CATSRPPLVGGNEQYF TGTGCCACCAGCAGACCCCCACTGGTCGGGGGGAACGAGCAGTACTTC
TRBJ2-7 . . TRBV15 CATSRRMGQNSYEQYF TGTGCCACCAGCAGGCGTATGGGGCAGAACTCCTACGAGCAGTACTTC
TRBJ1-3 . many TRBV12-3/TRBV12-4 CASSLGTGNTIYF TGTGCCAGCAGTCTGGGAACTGGAAACACCATATATTTT
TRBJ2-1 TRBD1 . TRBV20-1 CSAKSGWTGLDEQFF TGCAGTGCTAAAAGTGGGTGGACAGGGCTTGATGAGCAGTTCTTC